This T cell receptor beta chain emerged from a study of cytomegalovirus exposure and HLA in healthy donors. Germline V CDR1 and CDR2: SGHRS, YFSETQ. Trimming removed 0 bases at V and 3 bases at J, with 9 bases between. The CDR3 length is 14 residues. It was with 60 Vbeta and 13 Jbeta primers that the PCR ran. TCRdb's copy holds only in-frame clones and misses some; the assay was immunoSEQ multiplex PCR. This table holds 100,000 to 150,000 clones, around 86% found once. The rearrangement joins TRBV5-1 to TRBJ2-5; possible D gene TRBD1, 6 bases. The TCR comes from a woman aged 50 to 60 in good health and CMV-seropositive. Source material: PBMCs. Written as DNA, the CDR3 is TGCGCCAGCAGCTTGGCCCCAGGGGAAGAGACCCAGTACTTC. This codes for CASSLAPGEETQYF.